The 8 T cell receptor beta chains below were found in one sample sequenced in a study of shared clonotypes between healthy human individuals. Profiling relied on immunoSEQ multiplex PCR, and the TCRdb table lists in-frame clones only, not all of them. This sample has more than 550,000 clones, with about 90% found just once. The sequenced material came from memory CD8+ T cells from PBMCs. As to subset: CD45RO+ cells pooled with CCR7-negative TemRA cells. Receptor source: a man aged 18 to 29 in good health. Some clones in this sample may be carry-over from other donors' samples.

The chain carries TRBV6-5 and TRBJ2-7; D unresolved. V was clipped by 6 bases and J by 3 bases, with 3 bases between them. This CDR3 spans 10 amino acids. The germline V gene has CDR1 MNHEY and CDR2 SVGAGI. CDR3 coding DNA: TGTGCCAGCAGGAGCTACGAGCAGTACTTC. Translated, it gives CASRSYEQYF.

For the CDR3, the DNA is TGTGCCAGCAGTTTCCGGGACGTGGATCAGCCCCAGCATTTT. Amino acids: CASSFRDVDQPQHF. The chain uses TRBV28 and TRBJ1-5; the D gene is possibly TRBD1 (5 bases). CDR1 and CDR2 (germline): MDHEN, SYDVKM. V was cut by 3 bases and J by 5 bases, with 11 bases left in between. The CDR3 is 14 amino acids.

Here the CDR3 DNA reads TGTGCCAGCAGCGCCGTACAGCGTCTCTCTGGAAACACCATATATTTT. Its translation: CASSAVQRLSGNTIYF. The rearrangement uses TRBV9 and TRBJ1-3, with D unresolved. The CDR3 spans 16 residues. V was pared by 3 bases and J by 0 bases, with 13 bases between. Germline V gene data show CDR1 as SGDLS and CDR2 as YYNGEE.

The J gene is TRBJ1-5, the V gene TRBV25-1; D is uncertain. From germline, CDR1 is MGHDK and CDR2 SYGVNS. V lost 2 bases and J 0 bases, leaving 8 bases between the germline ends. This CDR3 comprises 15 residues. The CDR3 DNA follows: TGTGCCAGCAGTGAAGGTCCTTATAGCAATCAGCCCCAGCATTTT. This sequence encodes CASSEGPYSNQPQHF.

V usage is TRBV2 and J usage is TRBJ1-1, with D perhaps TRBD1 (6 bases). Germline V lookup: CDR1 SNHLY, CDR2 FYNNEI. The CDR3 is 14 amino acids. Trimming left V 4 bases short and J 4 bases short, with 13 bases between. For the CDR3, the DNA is TGTGCCAGCAGTGGGGCACAGGGTATCACTGAAGCTTTCTTT. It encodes CASSGAQGITEAFF. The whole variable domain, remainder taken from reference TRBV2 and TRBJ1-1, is EPEVTQTPSHQVTQMGQEVILRCVPISNHLYFYWYRQILGQKVEFLVSFYNNEISEKSEIFDDQFSVERPDGSNFTLKIRSTKLEDSAMYFCASSGAQGITEAFFGQGTRLTVV.

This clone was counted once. CDR3: CASSYSGGSQPQHF. In nucleotides, the CDR3 is TGTGCCAGCAGCTATAGCGGGGGTTCCCAGCCCCAGCATTTT. The chain combines TRBV7-8 with TRBJ1-5, with TRBD1 as a possible D gene (5 bases). Germline V lookup: CDR1 SGHVS, CDR2 FQNEAQ. V lost 4 bases and J lost 7, with 14 bases in between. The CDR3 runs to 14 residues.

The CDR3 here is CASSHPLAGAPYEQFF. CDR3 nucleotide sequence: TGTGCCAGCAGCCACCCTCTAGCGGGAGCCCCTTATGAGCAGTTCTTC. This chain uses TRBV11-2 with TRBJ2-1; 10 bases are a match to TRBD2. In germline, CDR1 is SGHAT, CDR2 FQNNGV. Trimming at V came to 5 bases and at J to 8 bases, leaving 12 bases not matched to a gene. The CDR3 is made up of 16 amino acids.

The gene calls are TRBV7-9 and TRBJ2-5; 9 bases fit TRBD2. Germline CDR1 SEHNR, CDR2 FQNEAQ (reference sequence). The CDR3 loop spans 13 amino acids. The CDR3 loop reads CAAGAGGPETQYF. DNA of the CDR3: TGTGCTGCTGGGGCGGGAGGGCCCGAGACCCAGTACTTC.